The present T cell receptor beta chain was sequenced within a study of neoadjuvant anti-PD-1 for oral cavity cancer. The table lists this clone with a few counts. The target antigen is unknown. The patients had HPV-negative, locally advanced oral cavity squamous cell carcinoma. Analysis of PBMCs was direct, with no culture step. Study findings and constraints: With three patients per group, TCR findings need larger cohorts.

CDR3 length: 15 residues. J lost 1 base, V lost 4 bases, and 7 bases had no gene match. Germline V lookup: CDR1 SGHRS, CDR2 YFSETQ. Libraries were prepared by immunoSEQ multiplex PCR; TCRdb keeps only in-frame clonotypes and omits some of them. In the table there are some 15,000 clones, over 55% of which are singletons. The specimen was PBMCs, collected before nivolumab (anti-PD-1) treatment. The chain joins TRBV5-1 to TRBJ1-2, with 7 bases identical to TRBD1. The clonotype originates from a person aged 35 to 85 with oral cavity squamous cell carcinoma. The CDR3 sequence: CASSPRQGLNYGYTF. The CDR3 DNA follows: TGCGCCAGCAGCCCTCGACAGGGCCTTAACTATGGCTACACCTTC.